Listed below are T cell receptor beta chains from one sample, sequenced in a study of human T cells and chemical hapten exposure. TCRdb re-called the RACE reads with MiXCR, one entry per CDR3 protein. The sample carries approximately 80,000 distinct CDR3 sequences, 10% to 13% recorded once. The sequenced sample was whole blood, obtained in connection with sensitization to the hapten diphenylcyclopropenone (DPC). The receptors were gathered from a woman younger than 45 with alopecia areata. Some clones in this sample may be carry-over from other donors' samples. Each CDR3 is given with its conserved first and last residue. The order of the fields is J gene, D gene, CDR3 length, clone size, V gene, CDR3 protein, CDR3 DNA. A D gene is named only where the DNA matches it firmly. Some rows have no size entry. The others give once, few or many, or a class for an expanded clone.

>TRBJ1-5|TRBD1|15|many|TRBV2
CASTRTGNSNQPQHF
TGTGCCAGCACCCGGACAGGGAATAGCAATCAGCCCCAGCATTTT
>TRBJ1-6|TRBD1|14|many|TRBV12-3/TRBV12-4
CASSLGQGESPLHF
TGTGCCAGCAGCCTAGGACAGGGCGAATCACCCCTCCACTTT
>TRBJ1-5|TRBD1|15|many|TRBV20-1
CSAIHLTGGNQPQHF
TGCAGTGCTATCCACTTAACAGGGGGCAATCAGCCCCAGCATTTT
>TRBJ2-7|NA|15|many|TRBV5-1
CASSPSTPHADEQYF
TGCGCCAGCAGCCCATCGACACCTCATGCGGACGAGCAGTACTTC
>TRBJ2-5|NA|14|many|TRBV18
CASSPRGNQETQYF
TGTGCCAGCTCACCGAGGGGTAACCAAGAGACCCAGTACTTC
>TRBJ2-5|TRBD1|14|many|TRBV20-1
CSARWTGGEETQYF
TGCAGTGCTAGATGGACAGGGGGAGAAGAGACCCAGTACTTC
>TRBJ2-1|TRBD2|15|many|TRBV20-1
CSASGLAGGYNEQFF
TGCAGTGCTTCCGGACTAGCGGGAGGTTACAATGAGCAGTTCTTC
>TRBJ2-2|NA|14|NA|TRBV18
CASSPLGSTGELFF
TGTGCCAGCTCACCGCTGGGATCCACCGGGGAGCTGTTTTTT
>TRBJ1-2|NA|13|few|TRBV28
CASTLGYFGGYTF
TGTGCCAGCACCCTAGGGTACTTTGGCGGCTACACCTTC
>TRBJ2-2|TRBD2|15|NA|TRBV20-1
CSARVGLADTGELFF
TGCAGTGCTAGAGTGGGACTAGCGGACACCGGGGAGCTGTTTTTT
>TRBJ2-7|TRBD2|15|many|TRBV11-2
CASSLVAGAEDEQYF
TGTGCCAGCAGCTTAGTAGCGGGAGCAGAAGACGAGCAGTACTTC
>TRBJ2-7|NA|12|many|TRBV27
CASRDSLYEQYF
TGTGCCAGCAGGGACAGTCTCTACGAGCAGTACTTC
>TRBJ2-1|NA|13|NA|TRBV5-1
CASSLVQYNEQFF
TGCGCCAGCAGCTTGGTACAGTACAATGAGCAGTTCTTC
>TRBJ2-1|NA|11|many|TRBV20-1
CSASKANEQFF
TGCAGTGCTAGTAAGGCTAATGAGCAGTTCTTC
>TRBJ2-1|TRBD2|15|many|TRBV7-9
CASSLPGLALNEQFF
TGTGCCAGCAGCTTACCGGGACTAGCGTTGAATGAGCAGTTCTTC
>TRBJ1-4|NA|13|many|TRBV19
CASSIEGPRRKFF
TGTGCCAGTAGTATAGAGGGGCCCAGAAGGAAATTTTTT
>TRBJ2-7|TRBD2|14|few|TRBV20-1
CSASGPSGSREQYF
TGCAGTGCTAGTGGTCCTAGCGGGAGCCGCGAGCAGTACTTC
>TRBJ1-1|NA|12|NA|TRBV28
CASSLRSREAFF
TGTGCCAGCAGTTTACGCTCGAGGGAAGCTTTCTTT
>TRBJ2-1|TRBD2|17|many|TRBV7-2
CASSLDTSGRIDNEQFF
TGTGCCAGCAGCTTAGATACTAGCGGGAGAATCGACAATGAGCAGTTCTTC
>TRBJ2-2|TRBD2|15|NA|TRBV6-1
CASSPLSGATGELFF
TGTGCCAGCAGTCCACTTAGCGGGGCCACCGGGGAGCTGTTTTTT
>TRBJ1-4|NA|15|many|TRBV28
CASSLGGLINEKLFF
TGTGCCAGCAGTTTGGGGGGCCTTATAAATGAAAAACTGTTTTTT
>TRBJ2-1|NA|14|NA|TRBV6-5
CASSYLDSNNEQFF
TGTGCCAGCAGTTACTTAGACAGCAACAATGAGCAGTTCTTC
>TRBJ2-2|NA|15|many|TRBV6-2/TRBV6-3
CASSSAPGTSGELFF
TGTGCCAGCAGTTCCGCGCCCGGGACATCCGGGGAGCTGTTTTTT
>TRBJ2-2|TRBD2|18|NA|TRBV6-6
CASSRGRSGGANTGELFF
TGTGCCAGCAGCAGAGGTCGAAGCGGGGGGGCCAACACCGGGGAGCTGTTTTTT
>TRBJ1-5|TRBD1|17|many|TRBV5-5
CASSKGQGALSNQPQHF
TGTGCCAGCAGCAAGGGACAGGGGGCTTTGAGCAATCAGCCCCAGCATTTT
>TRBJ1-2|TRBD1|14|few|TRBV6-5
CASSRTDRPLGYTF
TGTGCCAGCAGCCGGACGGACAGGCCTCTCGGCTACACCTTC
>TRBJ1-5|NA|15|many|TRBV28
CASSSTGRFNQPQHF
TGTGCCAGCAGCTCCACCGGGAGGTTCAATCAGCCCCAGCATTTT